Listed below are T cell receptor beta chains from one sample, sequenced in a study of identical twins. TCRdb re-called the 5' RACE reads with MiXCR, one entry per CDR3 protein. This sample carries under 450,000 distinct CDR3 sequences, about 18% of them seen once, and the ten largest clones take 10% to 15%. The sequenced sample was naive T cells sorted from blood. Source of these receptors: a man in his fifties in good health. Both conserved end residues are part of each CDR3. D genes are given only for firm matches. Size tells how often a clone was seen (once, few, many) or the class of an expanded clone, and some rows leave it out.

d_call,v_call,j_call,clone_size,cdr3_nt,cdr3_aa
TRBD1,TRBV20-1,TRBJ2-7,many,TGCAGTGCTCACCGGGACAGGGTTAACGAGCAGTACTTC,CSAHRDRVNEQYF
NA,TRBV9,TRBJ1-5,NA,TGTGCCAGCAGCCCCCACCCCGGGAAGGGCAATCAGCCCCAGCATTTT,CASSPHPGKGNQPQHF
NA,TRBV5-1,TRBJ2-3,NA,TGCGCCAGCACCGTAGCGGCACGCACAGATACGCAGTATTTT,CASTVAARTDTQYF
TRBD2,TRBV20-1,TRBJ2-1,NA,TGCAGTGCTAGAGATATGCGCGGGAGCCTCTCCTACAATGAGCAGTTCTTC,CSARDMRGSLSYNEQFF
TRBD1,TRBV20-1,TRBJ1-6,many,TGCAGTGGCAAGACAGGGTCTAATTCACCCCTCCACTTT,CSGKTGSNSPLHF
TRBD1,TRBV5-1,TRBJ1-2,NA,TGCGCCAGCAGCCTGGGGACAGGGCTCAACACTAACTATGGCTACACCTTC,CASSLGTGLNTNYGYTF
NA,TRBV4-1,TRBJ2-7,few,TGCGCCAGCAGCCAAGATAGAACGGACCGCTACGAGCAGTACTTC,CASSQDRTDRYEQYF
TRBD2,TRBV20-1,TRBJ2-2,NA,TGCAGTGCGCACAGCGGGGGGTCGAACACCGGGGAGCTGTTTTTT,CSAHSGGSNTGELFF
NA,TRBV7-2,TRBJ2-5,many,TGTGCCAGCAGCCCTACACGGGGTGGTTGGCAAGAGACCCAGTACTTC,CASSPTRGGWQETQYF
TRBD1,TRBV20-1,TRBJ1-5,NA,TGCAGTGTAGGGACAGGGGGGATGAATCAGCCCCAGCATTTT,CSVGTGGMNQPQHF
NA,TRBV7-9,TRBJ2-3,NA,TGTGCCAGCAGCTCCGGACAGCCACCTACGCAGTATTTT,CASSSGQPPTQYF
TRBD1,TRBV10-3,TRBJ2-3,few,TGTGCCATCAAGGACAGGTCCAGCACAGATACGCAGTATTTT,CAIKDRSSTDTQYF
NA,TRBV27,TRBJ2-7,few,TGTGCCAGCAGTCCCCTCGTGCGGCCGCGGGAGCAGTACTTC,CASSPLVRPREQYF
TRBD1,TRBV6-2/TRBV6-3,TRBJ1-5,NA,TGTGCCAGCAGTTACCACGGGACAGCCAGCAATCAGCCCCAGCATTTT,CASSYHGTASNQPQHF
NA,TRBV7-2,TRBJ2-3,few,TGTGCCAGCAGCTTGACTCTCCGAGATACGCAGTATTTT,CASSLTLRDTQYF
NA,TRBV20-1,TRBJ1-1,NA,TGCAGTGCCAAGGGATACCAGGGCAACACTGAAGCTTTCTTT,CSAKGYQGNTEAFF